This T cell receptor (beta chain) was recorded in a study of shared clonotypes between healthy human individuals. Study results and limitations: In this cohort, only blood was sampled, and tissue repertoires likely differ.

The ends lost 5 bases at V and 6 bases at J; junction bases unmatched: 6. The germline V gene has CDR1 LNHDA and CDR2 SQIVND (reference sequence). This CDR3 contains 14 residues. Of note for this clone: What it recognizes is unknown.

Donation came from healthy HIV-negative adults that had no recent acute infections or vaccinations. Each unsorted PBMC replicate got 300 ng genomic DNA, around 30,000 genomes. Unsorted PBMC DNA was run through sequencing on ten immunoSEQ deep assay plates. The table came from immunoSEQ multiplex PCR; TCRdb's copy has only in-frame clones and leaves some out. This table has about 480,000 clones, 75% to 80% appearing once. The rearrangement joins TRBV19 to TRBJ2-7; 11 bases line up with TRBD2. The sample was PBMCs. This TCR was recovered from a woman aged 40 to 49 in good health. Some clones in this sample may be carry-over from other donors' samples. The CDR3 loop is CASSSASGRFEQYF. CDR3 bases: TGTGCCAGTAGTTCGGCTAGCGGGAGGTTCGAGCAGTACTTC.